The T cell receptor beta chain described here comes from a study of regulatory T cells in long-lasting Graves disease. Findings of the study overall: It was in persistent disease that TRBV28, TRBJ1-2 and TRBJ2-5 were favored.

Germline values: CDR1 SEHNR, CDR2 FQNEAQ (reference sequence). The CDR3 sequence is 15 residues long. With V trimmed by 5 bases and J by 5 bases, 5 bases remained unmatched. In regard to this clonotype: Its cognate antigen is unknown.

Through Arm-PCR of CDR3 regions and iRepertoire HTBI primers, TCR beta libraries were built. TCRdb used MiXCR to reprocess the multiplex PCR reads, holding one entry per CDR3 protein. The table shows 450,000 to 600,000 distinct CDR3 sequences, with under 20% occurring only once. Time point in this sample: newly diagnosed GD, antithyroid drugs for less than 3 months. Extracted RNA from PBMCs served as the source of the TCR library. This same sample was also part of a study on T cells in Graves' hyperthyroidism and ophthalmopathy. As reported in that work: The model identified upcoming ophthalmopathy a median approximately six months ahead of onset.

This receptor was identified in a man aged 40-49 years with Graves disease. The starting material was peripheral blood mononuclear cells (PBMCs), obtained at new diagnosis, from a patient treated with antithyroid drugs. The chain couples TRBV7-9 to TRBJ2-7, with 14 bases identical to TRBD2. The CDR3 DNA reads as TGTGCCAGCAGCGGAGGGACTAGCGGGAGAAACGAGCAGTACTTC. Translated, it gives CASSGGTSGRNEQYF.